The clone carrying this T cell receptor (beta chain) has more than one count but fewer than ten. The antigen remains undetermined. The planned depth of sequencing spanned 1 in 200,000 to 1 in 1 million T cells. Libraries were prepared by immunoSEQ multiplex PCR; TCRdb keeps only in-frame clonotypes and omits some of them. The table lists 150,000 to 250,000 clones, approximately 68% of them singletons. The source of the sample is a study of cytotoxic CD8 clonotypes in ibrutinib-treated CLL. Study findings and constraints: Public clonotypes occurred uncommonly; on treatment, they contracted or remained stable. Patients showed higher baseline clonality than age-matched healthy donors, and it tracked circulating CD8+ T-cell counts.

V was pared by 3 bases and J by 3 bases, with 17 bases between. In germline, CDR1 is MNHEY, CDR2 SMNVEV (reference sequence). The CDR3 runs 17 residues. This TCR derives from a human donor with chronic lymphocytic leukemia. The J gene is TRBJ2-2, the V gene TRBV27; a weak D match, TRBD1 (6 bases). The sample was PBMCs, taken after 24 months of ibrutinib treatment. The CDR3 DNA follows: TGTGCCAGCAGTTTCCGCAGGGGCGTTCGGGACACCGGGGAGCTGTTTTTT. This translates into CASSFRRGVRDTGELFF.